This section outlines one TCR beta chain sequence together with its context. This specimen comes from a study of blood T cell repertoires in COVID-19. Background on the study: Sample material is recorded as cDNA or gDNA derived from T cells, B-cell-depleted T cells, or PBMCs.

The method was immunoSEQ multiplex PCR; TCRdb's version includes in-frame clones alone and lacks a portion of them. In the table there are about 160,000 clones, 85% to 90% of which are singletons. The V gene's germline CDR1 is SGDLS and CDR2 YYNGEE. The CDR3 has 18 residues. Trimming removed 0 bases from V and 3 bases from J; junction bases left unmatched: 12. The genes are TRBV9 and TRBJ2-3, with TRBD2 matching over 8 bases. The sequencing input was peripheral blood. The receptor was derived from a woman aged 70-85 years with acute or convalescent COVID-19. The CDR3 is CASSVAVRGVPPTDTQYF. The CDR3 region has the DNA TGTGCCAGCAGCGTAGCTGTGCGGGGGGTCCCCCCGACAGATACGCAGTATTTT. The whole variable domain, filled in from reference TRBV9 and TRBJ2-3, reads DSGVTQTPKHLITATGQRVTLRCSPRSGDLSVYWYQQSLDQGLQFLIQYYNGEERAKGNILERFSAQQFPDLHSELNLSSLELGDSALYFCASSVAVRGVPPTDTQYFGPGTRLTVL.